Included here is one T cell receptor beta chain sequence, with context. The specificity of this receptor is unknown. The sample holds no much larger clone one base away, and base qualities are not on file. This sample is part of a study of blood T cell repertoires in COVID-19 (dated by TCRdb to 2019 to 2021). Background on the whole study: Collaborator samples came from the United States, Italy and Spain and covered acute and convalescent phases of COVID-19. Deeply sampled blood TCRbeta repertoires from subjects exposed to, actively infected with, or recovered from COVID-19 were included in the dataset. The material from the prospective study consisted of cDNA or gDNA derived from T cells, B-cell-depleted T cells, or PBMCs. Samples were obtained from the ongoing ImmuneRACE study (first 160 participants) and from over 1,000 subjects provided by 6 global collaborators. Sample metadata almost always included a de-identified subject ID, COVID-19 status, age in years and sex. The repertoires were released in a freely available public database meant as a resource for research on the immune response to SARS-CoV-2. Where HLA class I and class II types were available, the types were taken from metadata supplied by the sample provider, not from assay-based typing.

TCRbeta CDR3 regions were amplified from genomic DNA using the immunoSEQ Assay, a bias-controlled multiplex PCR. The original methods were these. The number of nucleated cells in each sample was estimated by amplification of reference gene primers within the assay. To quantify the absolute abundance of each unique TCRbeta CDR3 rearrangement, sequence reads were collapsed and filtered. For each sample, productive Simpson clonality was calculated by taking the square root of Simpson's diversity index across productive rearrangements. Entries here come from immuneACCESS through TCRdb and include only in-frame sequences with V and J called. Some clones fail to appear in such tables; in the studies checked, an unresolved V gene covers under half of the shortfall, and the cause of the remainder is unknown. V and J calls and clone size are copied from that table; D and trimming were computed from the DNA. The sample profile shows around 110,000 clones; 75% to 90% of them were found once. Together, the top ten hold approximately 0.76% of the sample.

What the authors observed across the whole study: How much clinical and demographic metadata was included differed by source and by participant, and the metadata was provided uncurated.

The CDR3 sequence holds 13 residues, the cysteine and phenylalanine included. Of all the DNA, just the CDR3 is kept, 39 bases in frame from base 1. Unmatched junction bases come to 7, with V trimmed by 7 bases and J by 7 bases. CDR1 and CDR2, per the germline V gene, are SNHLY and FYNNEI. The collaborating institutions used their own protocols to collect whole blood in K2EDTA tubes. For TCRbeta analysis, collaborators shipped samples in one of three forms: frozen whole blood, isolated PBMCs, or DNA extracted from either of those sample types. Specimen: peripheral blood. In this chain, TRBV2 is recombined with TRBJ2-5, and 9 junctional nucleotides match TRBD2. The receptor was isolated from a woman in her sixties or seventies with acute or convalescent COVID-19. The DNA sequence is given as TGTGCCAGCAATAGCGGGGGCCGAGGGACCCAGTACTTC. This yields the protein CASNSGGRGTQYF.